This TCR beta chain was identified during a study of CD8 T cells in Susac syndrome. As for the study in general: Among the sequenced Susac syndrome patients, roughly 6 had active disease while eight or nine were in remission. General observations from the study: The CD4+ T cell repertoires, which came from Susac syndrome patients, showed no sign of clonal expansion.

Germline values: CDR1 SGHTA, CDR2 FQGNSA. Trimming took off 1 base at V and 4 bases at J, with 5 bases between the two ends. The CDR3 is made up of 12 amino acids. In regard to this clonotype: Its antigen is not identified.

Sequencing of TCR beta was performed on blood CD8+ T cells and on blood CD4+ T cells. Random-hexamer reverse transcription was applied to roughly 0.5 to 1 ug RNA. Amplification of TCR beta CDR3 used immunoSEQ multiplex PCR across 54 Vbeta and 13 Jbeta. Each CDR3 protein gets one entry after TCRdb re-called the immunoSEQ multiplex PCR reads with MiXCR. Of about 120,000 distinct CDR3 sequences listed, 96% were seen once; the top ten hold roughly 0.14%. The receptor comes from a human donor with Susac syndrome. The chain carries TRBV7-2 and TRBJ2-7; no clear D. The sequenced sample was CD4+ T cells from PBMCs. DNA for the CDR3: TGTGCCAGCAGCTTAGGACGGTACGAGCAGTACTTC. It specifies CASSLGRYEQYF.